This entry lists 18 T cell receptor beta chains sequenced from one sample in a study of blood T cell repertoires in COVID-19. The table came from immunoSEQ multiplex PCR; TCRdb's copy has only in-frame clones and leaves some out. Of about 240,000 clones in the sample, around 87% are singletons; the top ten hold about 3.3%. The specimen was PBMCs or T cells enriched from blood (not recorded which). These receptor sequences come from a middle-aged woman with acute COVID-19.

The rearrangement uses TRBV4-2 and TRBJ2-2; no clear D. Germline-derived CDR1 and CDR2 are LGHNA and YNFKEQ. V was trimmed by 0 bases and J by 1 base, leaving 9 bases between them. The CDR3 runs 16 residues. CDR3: CASSQDYQKNTGELFF. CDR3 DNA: TGTGCCAGCAGCCAAGATTATCAGAAGAACACCGGGGAGCTGTTTTTT.

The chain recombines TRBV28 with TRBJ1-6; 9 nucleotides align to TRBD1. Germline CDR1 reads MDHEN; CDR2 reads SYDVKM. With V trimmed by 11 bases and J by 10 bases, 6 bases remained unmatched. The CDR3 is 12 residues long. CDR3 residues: CACGTGLSPLHF. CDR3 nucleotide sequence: TGTGCCTGCGGGACAGGGTTATCACCCCTCCACTTT. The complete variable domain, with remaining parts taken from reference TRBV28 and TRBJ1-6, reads DVKVTQSSRYLVKRTGEKVFLECVQDMDHENMFWYRQDPGLGLRLIYFSYDVKMKEKGDIPEGYSVSREKKERFSLILESASTNQTSMYLCACGTGLSPLHFGNGTRLTVT.

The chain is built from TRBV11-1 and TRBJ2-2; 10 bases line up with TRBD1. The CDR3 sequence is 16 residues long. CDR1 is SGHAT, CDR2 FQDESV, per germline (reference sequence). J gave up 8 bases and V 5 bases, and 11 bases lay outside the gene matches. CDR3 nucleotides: TGTGCCAGCAGCGAACCAGACAGGGGGCTGAGAGGGGAGCTGTTTTTT. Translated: CASSEPDRGLRGELFF.

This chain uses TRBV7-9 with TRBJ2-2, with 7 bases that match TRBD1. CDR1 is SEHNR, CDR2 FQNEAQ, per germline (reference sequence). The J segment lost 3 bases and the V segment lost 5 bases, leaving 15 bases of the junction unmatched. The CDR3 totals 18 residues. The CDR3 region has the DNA TGTGCCAGCAGCCGAATGACAGGGACCTATGCGGACACCGGGGAGCTGTTTTTT. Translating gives CASSRMTGTYADTGELFF.

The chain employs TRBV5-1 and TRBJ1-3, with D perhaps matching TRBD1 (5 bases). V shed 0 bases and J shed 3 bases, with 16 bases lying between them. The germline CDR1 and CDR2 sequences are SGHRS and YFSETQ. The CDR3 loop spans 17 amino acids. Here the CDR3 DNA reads TGCGCCAGCAGCTTGGGGCCAAGCAGGGAATTTGGAAACACCATATATTTT. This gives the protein CASSLGPSREFGNTIYF.

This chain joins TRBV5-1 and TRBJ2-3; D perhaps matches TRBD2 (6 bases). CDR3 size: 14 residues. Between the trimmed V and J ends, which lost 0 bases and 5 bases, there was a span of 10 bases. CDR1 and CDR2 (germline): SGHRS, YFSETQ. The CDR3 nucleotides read TGCGCCAGCAGCTTGGCCTCGGGAGTAGATACGCAGTATTTT. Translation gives CASSLASGVDTQYF. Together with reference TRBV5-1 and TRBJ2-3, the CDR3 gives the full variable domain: KAGVTQTPRYLIKTRGQQVTLSCSPISGHRSVSWYQQTPGQGLQFLFEYFSETQRNKGNFPGRFSGRQFSNSRSEMNVSTLELGDSALYLCASSLASGVDTQYFGPGTRLTVL.

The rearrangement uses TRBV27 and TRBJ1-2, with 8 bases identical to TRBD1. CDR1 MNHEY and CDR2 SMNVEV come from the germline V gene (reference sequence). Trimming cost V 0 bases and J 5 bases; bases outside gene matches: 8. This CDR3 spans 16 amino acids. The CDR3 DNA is TGTGCCAGCAGTTTATCCCCCTCGACAGGGGCTTATGGCTACACCTTC. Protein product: CASSLSPSTGAYGYTF.

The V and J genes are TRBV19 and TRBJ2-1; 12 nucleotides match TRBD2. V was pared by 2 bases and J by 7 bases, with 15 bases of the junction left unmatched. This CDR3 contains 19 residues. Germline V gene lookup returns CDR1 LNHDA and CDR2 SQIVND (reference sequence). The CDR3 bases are TGTGCCAGTAGTATAAGGGGGCTAGCGGGAGGGCCTGGTGGGAATGAGCAGTTCTTC. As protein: CASSIRGLAGGPGGNEQFF.

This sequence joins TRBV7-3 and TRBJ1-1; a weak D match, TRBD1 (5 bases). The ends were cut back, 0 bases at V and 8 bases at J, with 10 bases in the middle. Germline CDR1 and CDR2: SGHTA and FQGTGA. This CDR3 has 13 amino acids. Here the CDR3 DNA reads TGTGCCAGCAGCTTAACCAGGGCCGGGGAAGCTTTCTTT. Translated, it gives CASSLTRAGEAFF.

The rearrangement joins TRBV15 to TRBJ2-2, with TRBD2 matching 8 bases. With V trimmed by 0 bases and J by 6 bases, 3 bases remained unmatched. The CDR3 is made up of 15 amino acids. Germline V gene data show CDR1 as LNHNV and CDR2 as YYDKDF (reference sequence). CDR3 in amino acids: CATSRDQAGAGELFF. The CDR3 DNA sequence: TGTGCCACCAGCAGAGATCAAGCGGGAGCCGGGGAGCTGTTTTTT.

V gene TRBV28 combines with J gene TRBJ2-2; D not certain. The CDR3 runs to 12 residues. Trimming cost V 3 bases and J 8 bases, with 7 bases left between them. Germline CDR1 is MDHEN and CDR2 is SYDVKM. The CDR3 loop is CASSFAEGELFF. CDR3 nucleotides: TGTGCCAGCAGTTTTGCGGAGGGGGAGCTGTTTTTT.

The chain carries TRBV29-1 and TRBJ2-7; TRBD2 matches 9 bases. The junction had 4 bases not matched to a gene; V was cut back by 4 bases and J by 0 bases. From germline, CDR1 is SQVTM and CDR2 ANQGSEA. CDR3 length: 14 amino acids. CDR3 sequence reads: CSVGAGGTSYEQYF. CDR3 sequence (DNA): TGCAGCGTTGGTGCGGGAGGGACCTCCTACGAGCAGTACTTC.

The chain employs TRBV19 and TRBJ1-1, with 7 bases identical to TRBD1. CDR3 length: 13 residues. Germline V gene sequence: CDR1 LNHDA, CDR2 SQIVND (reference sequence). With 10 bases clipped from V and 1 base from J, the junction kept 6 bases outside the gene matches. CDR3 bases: TGTGCCACCAGGGGGGTTTCGAACACTGAAGCTTTCTTT. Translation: CATRGVSNTEAFF.

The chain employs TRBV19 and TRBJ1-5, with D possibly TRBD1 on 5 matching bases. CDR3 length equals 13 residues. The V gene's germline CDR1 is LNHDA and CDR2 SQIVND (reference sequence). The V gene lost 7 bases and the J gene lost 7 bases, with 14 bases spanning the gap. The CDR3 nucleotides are TGTGCCAGTACTAGGGGCGGGGGACAGCCCCAGCATTTT. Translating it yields CASTRGGGQPQHF.

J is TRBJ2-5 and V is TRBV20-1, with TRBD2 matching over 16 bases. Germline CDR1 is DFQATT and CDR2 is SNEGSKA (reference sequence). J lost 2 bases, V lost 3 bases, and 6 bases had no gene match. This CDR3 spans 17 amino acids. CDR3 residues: CSASIGTSGRGQETQYF. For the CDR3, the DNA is TGCAGTGCTAGTATAGGGACTAGCGGGAGGGGGCAAGAGACCCAGTACTTC.

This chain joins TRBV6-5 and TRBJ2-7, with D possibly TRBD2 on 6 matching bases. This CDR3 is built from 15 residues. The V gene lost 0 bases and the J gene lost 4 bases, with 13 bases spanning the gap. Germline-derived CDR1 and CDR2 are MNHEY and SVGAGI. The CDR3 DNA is TGTGCCAGCAGTTACTCCCGGGACGGGGGTTACGAGCAGTACTTC. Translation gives CASSYSRDGGYEQYF.

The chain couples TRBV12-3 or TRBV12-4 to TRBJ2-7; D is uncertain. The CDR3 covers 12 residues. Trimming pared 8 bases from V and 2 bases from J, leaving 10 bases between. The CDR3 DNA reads TGTGCCAGCGCGAGCTCCACCTACGAGCAGTACTTC. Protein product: CASASSTYEQYF.

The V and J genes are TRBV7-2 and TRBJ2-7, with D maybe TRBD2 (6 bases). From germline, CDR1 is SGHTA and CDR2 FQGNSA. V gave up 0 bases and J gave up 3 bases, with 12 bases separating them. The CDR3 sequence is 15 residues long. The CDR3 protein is CASSLALGGGYEQYF. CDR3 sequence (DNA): TGTGCCAGCAGCTTAGCGCTGGGAGGAGGCTACGAGCAGTACTTC.